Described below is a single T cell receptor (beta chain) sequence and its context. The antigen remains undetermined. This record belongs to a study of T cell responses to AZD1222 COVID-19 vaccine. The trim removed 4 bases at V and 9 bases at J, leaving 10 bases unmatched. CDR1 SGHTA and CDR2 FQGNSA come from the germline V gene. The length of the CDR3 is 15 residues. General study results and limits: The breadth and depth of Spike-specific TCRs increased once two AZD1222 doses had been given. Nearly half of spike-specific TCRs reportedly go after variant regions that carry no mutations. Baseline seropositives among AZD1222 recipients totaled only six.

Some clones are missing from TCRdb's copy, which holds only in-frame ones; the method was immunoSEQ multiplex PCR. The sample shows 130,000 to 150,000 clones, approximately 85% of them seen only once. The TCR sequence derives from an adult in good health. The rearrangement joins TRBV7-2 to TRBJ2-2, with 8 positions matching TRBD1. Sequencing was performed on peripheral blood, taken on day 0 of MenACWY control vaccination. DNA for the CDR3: TGTGCCAGCAGCTCGCGACAGGGGAGTGTCCGGGAGCTGTTTTTT. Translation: CASSSRQGSVRELFF.